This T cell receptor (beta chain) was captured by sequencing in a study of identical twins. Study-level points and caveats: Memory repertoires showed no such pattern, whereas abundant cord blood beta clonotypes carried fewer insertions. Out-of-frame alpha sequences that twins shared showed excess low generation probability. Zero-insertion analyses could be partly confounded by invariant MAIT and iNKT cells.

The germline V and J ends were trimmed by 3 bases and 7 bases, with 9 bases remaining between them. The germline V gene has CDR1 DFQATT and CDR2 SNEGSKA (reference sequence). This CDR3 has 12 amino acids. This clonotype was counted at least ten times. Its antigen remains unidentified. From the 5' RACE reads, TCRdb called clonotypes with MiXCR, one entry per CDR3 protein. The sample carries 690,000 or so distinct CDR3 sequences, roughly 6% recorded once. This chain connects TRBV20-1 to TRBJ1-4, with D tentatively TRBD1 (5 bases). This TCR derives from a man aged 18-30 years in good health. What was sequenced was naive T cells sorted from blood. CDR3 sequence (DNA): TGCAGTGCTAGCTCTGGGGGTGAAAAACTGTTTTTT. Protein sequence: CSASSGGEKLFF.